The 21 T cell receptor beta chains presented below share a single source sample, sequenced in a study of cytomegalovirus exposure and HLA in healthy donors. PCR involved 60 Vbeta and 13 Jbeta primers. TCRdb's copy holds only in-frame clones and misses some; the assay was immunoSEQ multiplex PCR. The data contain 100,000 or so clones, about 75% of them seen just once; the ten biggest clones take up 4% to 5.5%. The sequenced sample consisted of PBMCs. These receptors were collected from a woman aged 18-35 years in good health and CMV-seropositive.

The chain recombines TRBV4-3 with TRBJ1-5; 10 bases align to TRBD1. Germline V gene lookup returns CDR1 LGHNA and CDR2 YSLEER. The CDR3 consists of 15 residues. The V segment lost 0 bases and the J segment 7 bases; nucleotides outside the gene matches: 3. In nucleotides, the CDR3 is TGCGCCAGCAGCCAAGATAGGACAGGGGGGCAGCCCCAGCATTTT. As protein: CASSQDRTGGQPQHF.

This chain connects TRBV7-9 to TRBJ1-1, with a possible D match to TRBD1 (6 bases). In germline, CDR1 is SEHNR, CDR2 FQNEAQ (reference sequence). V was clipped by 8 bases and J by 3 bases, with 16 bases between them. The CDR3 is 14 residues long. Written as DNA, the CDR3 is TGTGCCAGCCTGCAGGGGAGGGGGGACACTGAAGCTTTCTTT. Its protein product is CASLQGRGDTEAFF.

CDR3 in DNA: TGTGCCAGCAGCCGACAGGGGAGGTACATTCAGTACTTC. Its protein product is CASSRQGRYIQYF. The V and J genes are TRBV6-5 and TRBJ2-4; 8 bases are shared with TRBD1. J gave up 8 bases and V 6 bases, and 6 bases lay outside the gene matches. The CDR3 is 13 residues long. From germline, CDR1 is MNHEY and CDR2 SVGAGI.

This CDR3 is CASSGNAGGSPDTQYF. CDR3 coding DNA: TGTGCCAGCAGTGGTAATGCGGGGGGCAGCCCAGATACGCAGTATTTT. The genes are TRBV6-4 and TRBJ2-3, with 8 bases aligning to TRBD2. The CDR3 has 16 amino acids. Germline-derived CDR1 and CDR2 are MRHNA and SNTAGT. V lost 4 bases and J lost 4; bases outside the gene matches: 10.

The J gene is TRBJ2-7, the V gene TRBV4-3; D is perhaps TRBD2 (6 bases). Trimming left V 0 bases short and J 3 bases short, with 9 bases between. CDR1 is LGHNA, CDR2 YSLEER, per germline. CDR3 length equals 14 residues. The CDR3 loop is CASSQDRRGYEQYF. For the CDR3, the DNA is TGCGCCAGCAGCCAAGATCGGCGGGGCTACGAGCAGTACTTC.

The V gene is TRBV6-1, the J gene TRBJ1-2, with D possibly TRBD1 on 6 matching bases. CDR1 is MNHNS, CDR2 SASEGT, per germline. Trimming removed 2 bases from V and 8 bases from J, with 12 bases in between. The CDR3 length is 13 residues. The CDR3 loop reads CASSERPGEGYTF. DNA of the CDR3: TGTGCCAGCAGTGAAAGGCCAGGGGAGGGCTACACCTTC.

The rearrangement links TRBV7-3 to TRBJ2-3, with 10 bases lining up with TRBD1. Trimming removed 2 bases from V and 6 bases from J; junction bases left unmatched: 5. Germline CDR1 SGHTA, CDR2 FQGTGA. The CDR3 contains 15 residues. This chain's CDR3 is CASSLSGQGLDTQYF. CDR3 DNA sequence: TGTGCCAGCAGCTTATCGGGACAGGGGCTGGATACGCAGTATTTT.

The chain joins TRBV10-3 to TRBJ1-3; D is possibly TRBD1 (5 bases). The CDR3 runs to 16 residues. Germline V gene lookup returns CDR1 ENHRY and CDR2 SYGVKD. With 0 bases removed from V and 2 bases from J, the gap between germline ends came to 11 bases. Here the CDR3 DNA reads TGTGCCATCAGTGAGTCGGGGGGAACAGCTGGAAACACCATATATTTT. Its protein product is CAISESGGTAGNTIYF.

This clone was detected a few times. The CDR3 coding sequence is TGTGCCTGGAGCCTCAGGGGGTCCACTGAAGCTTTCTTT. Its protein is CAWSLRGSTEAFF. This rearrangement joins TRBV30 to TRBJ1-1; TRBD1 aligns across 7 bases. Germline loops: CDR1 GTSNPN, CDR2 SVGIG (reference sequence). The CDR3 spans 13 residues. The V and J ends lost 3 bases and 4 bases, in that order; junction bases with no gene match: 5.

This clone appeared once. The rearrangement uses TRBV11-2 and TRBJ2-1; TRBD2 matches 7 bases. The V segment lost 1 base and the J segment 9 bases; nucleotides outside the gene matches: 12. The germline CDR1 and CDR2 sequences are SGHAT and FQNNGV. This CDR3 spans 16 amino acids. As DNA, the CDR3 is TGTGCCAGCAGCTTAGGGCTAGCGGCAAAAGGGTCTGAGCAGTTCTTC. Translating it yields CASSLGLAAKGSEQFF.

This sequence joins TRBV5-1 and TRBJ2-2; 12 positions match TRBD2. V shed 1 base, J shed 4 bases, and the junction held 2 bases outside the gene matches. Germline lookup yields CDR1 SGHRS and CDR2 YFSETQ. CDR3 length: 16 amino acids. The CDR3: CASSLTSGRSTGELFF. CDR3 nucleotides: TGCGCCAGCAGCTTGACTAGCGGGAGGTCCACCGGGGAGCTGTTTTTT.

V and J are TRBV4-3 and TRBJ2-1; 13 bases are shared with TRBD2. Trimming took 2 bases from V and 10 from J; bases not matched to a gene: 8. The length of the CDR3 is 16 residues. Germline CDR1 LGHNA, CDR2 YSLEER. The CDR3 reads CASSQQLAGGRWEQFF. In DNA, the CDR3 is TGCGCCAGCAGCCAACAACTAGCGGGAGGGCGGTGGGAGCAGTTCTTC.

This clone was seen only a few times. This chain uses TRBV5-6 with TRBJ2-1; D perhaps matches TRBD1 (6 bases). The ends were cut back, 2 bases at V and 3 bases at J, with 12 bases in the middle. This CDR3 has 15 residues. Germline loops: CDR1 SGHDT, CDR2 YYEEEE. The CDR3 sequence: CASSLKGQDYNEQFF. CDR3 sequence (DNA): TGTGCCAGCAGCTTAAAGGGACAAGACTACAATGAGCAGTTCTTC.

The genes are TRBV28 and TRBJ2-2; a possible D gene is TRBD1 (5 bases). CDR1 is MDHEN, CDR2 SYDVKM, per germline. Trimming left V 1 base short and J 5 bases short, with 5 bases between. This CDR3 comprises 13 residues. CDR3 in DNA: TGTGCCAGCAGTTTATCAGGGACCGGGGAGCTGTTTTTT. Encoded protein: CASSLSGTGELFF.

This clone was seen once. The CDR3, as DNA: TGTGCCAGCAGTGGTGGGGCTTCCTGGGGCGACGAGCAGTACTTC. This sequence encodes CASSGGASWGDEQYF. This sequence joins TRBV27 and TRBJ2-7, with D tentatively TRBD1 (5 bases). The CDR3 extends over 15 amino acids. V gave up 5 bases and J gave up 5 bases, with 19 bases separating them. The V gene's germline CDR1 is MNHEY and CDR2 SMNVEV (reference sequence).

This chain's CDR3 is CASSQDRGQVRADYGYTF. As DNA, the CDR3 is TGCGCCAGCAGCCAAGACCGTGGACAGGTTCGTGCGGACTATGGCTACACCTTC. The chain joins TRBV4-1 to TRBJ1-2; 7 bases map to TRBD1. V lost 0 bases to trimming and J lost 3 bases; unmatched junction nucleotides: 13. The CDR3 consists of 18 residues. From germline, CDR1 is MGHRA and CDR2 YSYEKL.

The chain joins TRBV9 to TRBJ2-7; TRBD2 matches at 11 bases. CDR1 is SGDLS and CDR2 is YYNGEE in the germline V gene. The trim removed 2 bases at V and 4 bases at J, leaving 5 bases unmatched. The CDR3 runs to 15 residues. The CDR3 region has the DNA TGTGCCAGCAGCGTGGCTAGCGGGAGGTCATACGAGCAGTACTTC. Translating gives CASSVASGRSYEQYF.

V usage is TRBV4-1 and J usage is TRBJ1-1; 10 bases are a match to TRBD1. The CDR3 extends over 15 amino acids. The germline V gene encodes CDR1 MGHRA and CDR2 YSYEKL. The V gene end was trimmed by 3 bases and the J gene end by 3 bases; junction bases not matched to a gene: 4. CDR3 bases: TGCGCCAGCAGCCATCCCGGACAGGGGGACACTGAAGCTTTCTTT. It specifies CASSHPGQGDTEAFF.

On this clone: One junction end does not reproduce the germline sequence, and a read error may be involved. The chain has TRBV7-9 and TRBJ2-7, with D perhaps TRBD1 (6 bases). The CDR3 loop spans 13 amino acids. The germline V gene has CDR1 SEHNR and CDR2 FQNEAQ (reference sequence). The CDR3 sequence: CASSETGSYEQCF. In DNA form, the CDR3 reads TGTGCCAGCAGCGAGACAGGTTCCTACGAGCAGTGCTTC.

A few counts support this clone. The chain recombines TRBV4-3 with TRBJ2-7, with 10 bases identical to TRBD2. This CDR3 is 15 amino acids long. Losses at the gene ends were 3 bases for V and 7 bases for J; bases not matched to a gene: 9. Germline-derived CDR1 and CDR2 are LGHNA and YSLEER. The CDR3 loop reads CASSQEREGTLEQYF. CDR3 coding DNA: TGCGCCAGCAGCCAGGAGCGGGAGGGTACGTTGGAGCAGTACTTC.

This chain joins TRBV9 and TRBJ2-7, with 7 bases aligning to TRBD1. The J segment lost 7 bases and the V segment lost 3 bases, leaving 19 bases of the junction unmatched. Germline V lookup: CDR1 SGDLS, CDR2 YYNGEE. This CDR3 spans 17 amino acids. The CDR3 DNA is TGTGCCAGCAGCGCGACACCGGGACAGAATTCTCTGGGGGAGCAGTACTTC. Its translation: CASSATPGQNSLGEQYF.